The T cell receptor beta chain described here comes from a study of spatial heterogeneity in lung cancer. Background on the study: Within raw reads, each unique TCR and UMI combination appeared on average more than ten times. Points from the study as a whole: Circulating ubiquitous expanded tumor TCRs were observed more frequently at resection than at follow-up.

This clonotype is termed medium-sized. The antigen is undetermined. A library prepared for alpha chains yielded this beta chain as an off-target read; its size is of little meaning. As to time point: sample taken at primary tumor resection. Without sorting, whole RNA was sequenced from tumor, nontumor lung or frozen PBMC. Donation came from roughly 72 patients with untreated early-stage non-small cell lung cancer. This CDR3 contains 14 residues. CDR1 SGHVS and CDR2 FNYEAQ come from the germline V gene. Trimming took 1 base from V and 1 from J, leaving 7 bases between them. Each molecule of TCR cDNA was tagged with one unique molecular identifier. TCRdb re-analysed the 5' RACE reads in MiXCR, keeping a single row per CDR3 protein. The sample lists 9,500 to 14,000 distinct CDR3 sequences, roughly 3.5% occurring once.

The J gene is TRBJ2-5, the V gene TRBV7-6; D unclear. The receptor was derived from a female donor with early-stage non-small cell lung cancer. The specimen was PBMCs, collected at surgery. The CDR3 protein is CASSLGASQETQYF. Here the CDR3 DNA reads TGTGCCAGCAGCTTAGGGGCTAGCCAAGAGACCCAGTACTTC.